The entry below describes one T cell receptor beta chain. This entry is derived from a study of blood T cell repertoires in COVID-19. Overall study: Samples came from the United States, Italy and Spain, spanning acute and convalescent COVID-19. T cells, B-cell-depleted T cells, or PBMCs supplied cDNA or gDNA.

As originally analysed: Amplification from reference gene primers served as the basis for estimated nucleated cell counts. Assay: immunoSEQ multiplex PCR; the TCRdb copy retains only in-frame clones and omits some. That table supplies the V and J calls and clone size; D and trimming were determined from the DNA. This sample has 70,000 or so clones, with around 87% found just once. With 0 bases clipped from V and 5 bases from J, the junction kept 9 bases outside the gene matches. The V gene's germline CDR1 is SGHRS and CDR2 YFSETQ. This CDR3 has 16 residues. This receptor was obtained from a woman aged 18-29 years with acute or convalescent COVID-19. V and J are TRBV5-1 and TRBJ1-1; 8 nucleotides align to TRBD1. The sequenced material came from peripheral blood. The CDR3 DNA is TGCGCCAGCAGCTTGGCCTTAGGGACAGGCCCGACTGAAGCTTTCTTT. Amino acids: CASSLALGTGPTEAFF. The whole variable domain, filled in from reference TRBV5-1 and TRBJ1-1, reads KAGVTQTPRYLIKTRGQQVTLSCSPISGHRSVSWYQQTPGQGLQFLFEYFSETQRNKGNFPGRFSGRQFSNSRSEMNVSTLELGDSALYLCASSLALGTGPTEAFFGQGTRLTVV.